The clone carrying this T cell receptor (beta chain) appeared many times. The antigen is not known. Axillary draining lymph nodes of breast cancer patients supplied the node samples. In TCRdb, the multiplex PCR reads were re-called with MiXCR into one record per CDR3 protein. This sample has around 300,000 distinct CDR3 sequences, with over 30% found just once. Trimming left V 0 bases short and J 5 bases short, with 13 bases between. This CDR3 has 15 amino acids. Germline V CDR1 and CDR2: LGHDT, YNNKEL (reference sequence). This sample was included in a study of breast tumors, draining lymph nodes, adjacent tissues. The study's findings and limits: The lymph node origin of tumor T cells was framed as consistent with a hypothesis, not demonstrated. Tumor repertoires ranked between lymph nodes and nontumor tissue in diversity, with V and J gene preferences. Data fit most tumor T cells coming from lymph node, expanding in tumor. Compared with basal-like, luminal-like tumors shared significantly more repertoire with nontumor tissue.

This receptor was obtained from a female donor with breast cancer. Some clones in this sample may be carry-over from other donors' samples. The sequenced sample consisted of axillary lymph node tissue. V usage is TRBV3-1 and J usage is TRBJ2-5; D is perhaps TRBD1 or TRBD2 (5 bases each). CDR3 sequence: CASSQDLAGTETQYF. CDR3 bases: TGTGCCAGCAGCCAAGATTTAGCAGGGACGGAGACCCAGTACTTC.